The 22 T cell receptor beta chains presented below share a single source sample, sequenced in a study of blood T cell repertoires in COVID-19. Assay used: immunoSEQ multiplex PCR; TCRdb lists only in-frame clones, some missing. The table includes some 49,000 clones, approximately 80% detected once. Specimen: peripheral blood. The receptors here all came from a woman aged 55 to 70 with acute or convalescent COVID-19.

The chain is built from TRBV5-1 and TRBJ2-5, with D perhaps matching TRBD1 (5 bases). In germline, CDR1 is SGHRS, CDR2 YFSETQ. The V and J ends lost 0 bases and 0 bases respectively, with 9 bases between them. The CDR3 sequence is 15 residues long. CDR3 residues: CASSLGGPYQETQYF. The CDR3 coding sequence is TGCGCCAGCAGCTTGGGGGGCCCGTACCAAGAGACCCAGTACTTC.

The chain joins TRBV7-8 to TRBJ2-5; 9 bases are a match to TRBD2. CDR1 and CDR2 (germline): SGHVS, FQNEAQ. Germline trimming cut 6 bases from V and 7 bases from J; bases unmatched to any gene: 15. The CDR3 consists of 16 residues. The chain's CDR3 is CASRSLAGFGDLTQYF. The CDR3 DNA follows: TGTGCCAGCAGATCGCTAGCGGGATTTGGTGATCTGACCCAGTACTTC.

The J gene is TRBJ1-2, the V gene TRBV2, with 9 bases matching TRBD1. The length of the CDR3 is 13 residues. Germline loops: CDR1 SNHLY, CDR2 FYNNEI. V was pared by 5 bases and J by 6 bases, with 4 bases of the junction left unmatched. The CDR3 DNA is TGTGCCAGCAGTTCCGGGACAGGGAATGGCTACACCTTC. Its translation: CASSSGTGNGYTF.

By frequency in the sample, this clone is medium-sized. J is TRBJ1-6 and V is TRBV19; a possible D gene is TRBD1 (6 bases). Germline CDR1 reads LNHDA; CDR2 reads SQIVND (reference sequence). V dropped 6 bases and J dropped 7 bases, with 13 bases sitting between them. The CDR3 spans 14 residues. This CDR3 reads CASSRTAQNSPLHF. For the CDR3, the DNA is TGTGCCAGTAGCCGGACAGCTCAAAATTCACCCCTCCACTTT.

The chain uses TRBV9 and TRBJ1-2, with 9 bases identical to TRBD1. V lost 4 bases, J lost 4 bases, and 2 bases stayed unmatched. Germline V gives CDR1 SGDLS, CDR2 YYNGEE. The CDR3 totals 13 residues. CDR3 in amino acids: CASSQQGAYGYTF. The CDR3 region has the DNA TGTGCCAGCAGCCAACAGGGGGCCTATGGCTACACCTTC.

This clone was detected a few times. The chain combines TRBV10-1 with TRBJ2-7; 12 bases fit TRBD2. This CDR3 has 16 amino acids. Germline lookup yields CDR1 WNHNN and CDR2 SYGVQD (reference sequence). V was clipped by 3 bases and J by 5 bases; unmatched bases: 8. CDR3 loop: CASSESSGRAADEQYF. The CDR3 nucleotides are TGCGCCAGCAGTGAATCTAGCGGGAGGGCCGCCGACGAGCAGTACTTC.

The chain has TRBV6-6 and TRBJ2-7, with D possibly TRBD2 on 6 matching bases. This CDR3 has 13 amino acids. Between the trimmed V and J ends, which lost 5 bases and 7 bases, there was a span of 15 bases. Germline-derived CDR1 and CDR2 are MNHNY and SVGAGI (reference sequence). The CDR3 is CASSLSGPGEQYF. CDR3 DNA sequence: TGTGCCAGCAGTCTAAGCGGGCCGGGGGAGCAGTACTTC.

This clone has just one count. The chain links TRBV6-6 to TRBJ2-3; 9 bases map to TRBD1. CDR3 length: 15 amino acids. CDR1 and CDR2 (germline): MNHNY, SVGAGI (reference sequence). V dropped 2 bases and J dropped 7; count of bases not matched to a gene: 7. In nucleotides, the CDR3 is TGTGCCAGCAGTTACCCCGGACAGGGGCCCAATACGCAGTATTTT. Protein product: CASSYPGQGPNTQYF.

The chain recombines TRBV6-6 with TRBJ1-6; 7 nucleotides match TRBD1. CDR3 size: 15 residues. Trimming cost V 5 bases and J 2 bases; bases outside gene matches: 3. The germline V gene encodes CDR1 MNHNY and CDR2 SVGAGI (reference sequence). The CDR3 here is CASSTGTAYNSPLHF. Here the CDR3 DNA reads TGTGCCAGCAGTACCGGGACAGCCTATAATTCACCCCTCCACTTT.

This chain connects TRBV13 to TRBJ1-2; 8 bases are a match to TRBD1. J was trimmed by 3 bases and V by 5 bases; bases with no gene match: 5. Germline-derived CDR1 and CDR2 are PRHDT and FYEKMQ (reference sequence). There are 14 residues in the CDR3. DNA of the CDR3: TGTGCCAGCAGCCGGGACAGGCATCACTATGGCTACACCTTC. Encoded protein: CASSRDRHHYGYTF.

The table lists this clone with a count of one. The chain recombines TRBV7-2 with TRBJ2-3, with 12 bases fitting TRBD2. Per the germline V gene, CDR1 is SGHTA and CDR2 is FQGNSA. The CDR3 covers 16 residues. The junction had 5 bases not matched to a gene; V was cut back by 2 bases and J by 5 bases. CDR3 DNA sequence: TGTGCCAGCAGCTTATGGACTAGCGGGACCGGAGATACGCAGTATTTT. This sequence encodes CASSLWTSGTGDTQYF.

This chain uses TRBV18 with TRBJ2-2, with TRBD2 identical over 14 bases. CDR1 and CDR2 (germline): KGHSH, LQKENI. The CDR3 extends over 17 amino acids. With 5 bases clipped from V and 4 bases from J, the junction kept 6 bases outside the gene matches. The CDR3 sequence: CASSVGLAGAGTGELFF. DNA for the CDR3: TGTGCCAGCTCAGTGGGACTAGCGGGGGCCGGCACCGGGGAGCTGTTTTTT. Drawing the rest from reference TRBV18 and TRBJ2-2, the complete variable domain is NAGVMQNPRHLVRRRGQEARLRCSPMKGHSHVYWYRQLPEEGLKFMVYLQKENIIDESGMPKERFSAEFPKEGPSILRIQQVVRGDSAAYFCASSVGLAGAGTGELFFGEGSRLTVL.

The V call is TRBV9, the J call TRBJ2-1, with TRBD2 identical over 7 bases. CDR1 is SGDLS, CDR2 YYNGEE, per germline. The CDR3 is 20 residues long. With 0 bases clipped from V and 0 bases from J, the junction kept 15 bases outside the gene matches. The CDR3: CASSVGSGIQGRSSYNEQFF. In DNA, the CDR3 is TGTGCCAGCAGCGTAGGAAGCGGGATCCAGGGCCGGAGCTCCTACAATGAGCAGTTCTTC. Full variable domain (missing parts from reference TRBV9 and TRBJ2-1): DSGVTQTPKHLITATGQRVTLRCSPRSGDLSVYWYQQSLDQGLQFLIQYYNGEERAKGNILERFSAQQFPDLHSELNLSSLELGDSALYFCASSVGSGIQGRSSYNEQFFGPGTRLTVL.

The chain is built from TRBV19 and TRBJ1-3; D may be TRBD1 (6 bases). The V gene lost 7 bases and the J gene lost 7 bases, with 23 bases spanning the gap. The CDR3 loop spans 16 amino acids. Germline assignment: CDR1 LNHDA and CDR2 SQIVND (reference sequence). Written as DNA, the CDR3 is TGTGCCAGTAAAAAGGGGGTCGGACGCGAAGGTAACACCATATATTTT. Its translation is CASKKGVGREGNTIYF.

This chain joins TRBV27 and TRBJ1-5; D is uncertain. Trimming took 7 bases from V and 0 from J, leaving 16 bases between them. Germline loops: CDR1 MNHEY, CDR2 SMNVEV (reference sequence). The CDR3 is 16 amino acids. The DNA for the CDR3 is TGTGCCAGCAAAAGGGAGGGAGAAAATAGCAATCAGCCCCAGCATTTT. This gives the protein CASKREGENSNQPQHF.

This clone was seen a few times. The chain joins TRBV19 to TRBJ1-1, with TRBD1 matching over 9 bases. This CDR3 is built from 16 residues. Germline V CDR1 and CDR2: LNHDA, SQIVND (reference sequence). Trimming at V came to 0 bases and at J to 4 bases, leaving 6 bases not matched to a gene. CDR3: CASSIDKQGALTEAFF. In nucleotides, the CDR3 is TGTGCCAGTAGTATAGATAAACAGGGGGCTCTCACTGAAGCTTTCTTT.

This clone came up a few times. V gene TRBV2 combines with J gene TRBJ2-2, with D possibly matching TRBD1 (6 bases). CDR1 and CDR2 (germline): SNHLY, FYNNEI. The CDR3 extends over 15 amino acids. V lost 4 bases and J 8 bases, leaving 17 bases between the germline ends. CDR3: CASSGGHGFGGELFF. CDR3 bases: TGTGCCAGCAGTGGGGGACACGGGTTTGGTGGGGAGCTGTTTTTT.

The chain joins TRBV10-1 to TRBJ1-5; D unclear. Germline assignment: CDR1 WNHNN and CDR2 SYGVQD (reference sequence). The ends were cut back, 4 bases at V and 6 bases at J, with 10 bases in the middle. The CDR3 has 13 residues. CDR3 nucleotide sequence: TGCGCCAGCAGTGGGGGTCGGGGTCAGCCCCAGCATTTT. Translating it yields CASSGGRGQPQHF.

This clone appeared a single time. The chain couples TRBV27 to TRBJ1-1; no clear D. The CDR3 covers 13 residues. Germline loops: CDR1 MNHEY, CDR2 SMNVEV (reference sequence). V lost 6 bases to trimming and J lost 1 base, with 9 bases between them. The CDR3 sequence is CASSPTENTEAFF. CDR3 nucleotide sequence: TGTGCCAGCAGCCCCACAGAGAACACTGAAGCTTTCTTT.

This rearrangement joins TRBV10-3 to TRBJ2-7; 9 nucleotides match TRBD2. J gave up 2 bases and V 5 bases, and 7 bases lay outside the gene matches. This CDR3 has 15 residues. Germline CDR1 ENHRY, CDR2 SYGVKD. The CDR3 reads CAISPGVAGAYEQYF. The CDR3 DNA is TGTGCCATCAGTCCGGGGGTAGCGGGAGCCTACGAGCAGTACTTC.

The V gene is TRBV5-6, the J gene TRBJ2-7, with D tentatively TRBD2 (6 bases). The CDR3 sequence is 13 residues long. Germline lookup yields CDR1 SGHDT and CDR2 YYEEEE. The germline V and J ends were trimmed by 4 bases and 1 base, with 9 bases remaining between them. CDR3 DNA: TGTGCCAGCAGCGCACTAGCTTCCTACGAGCAGTACTTC. This encodes CASSALASYEQYF.

The chain joins TRBV2 to TRBJ1-1; the D is unclear. Germline V gives CDR1 SNHLY, CDR2 FYNNEI. The CDR3 covers 14 residues. Deletions cut 2 bases from V and 1 base from J, with 8 bases between. CDR3 residues: CASSENSQNTEAFF. CDR3 in DNA: TGTGCCAGCAGTGAAAACAGCCAGAACACTGAAGCTTTCTTT.